This T cell receptor (beta chain) was profiled in a study of cytomegalovirus exposure and HLA in healthy donors. Study background: Earlier work reported 100 million or so unique TCR beta sequences from about 179 million T cells. There were about 85 million unique TCRs (from HLA-typed donors) in an early data release.

The PCR made use of 60 Vbeta and 13 Jbeta primers. Clones were sequenced by immunoSEQ multiplex PCR, and TCRdb holds only the in-frame ones, with some missing. The table lists about 84,000 clones, roughly 78% of them singletons. Concerning this clone: What it binds is unknown.

This CDR3 is 13 amino acids long. Trimming removed 4 bases at V and 7 bases at J, with 11 bases between. Germline V CDR1 and CDR2: MGHRA, YSYEKL. Findings of the study overall: TCR beta chain V- and J-gene trimming was linked, in a later analysis, to a missense variant in DCLRE1C.

Source material: PBMCs. The chain links TRBV4-1 to TRBJ2-1; D not resolved. The source is a male donor in good health and CMV-seropositive. CDR3 in DNA: TGCGCCAGCAGCCTATCGGAGTGGAATGAGCAGTTCTTC. Amino acid sequence: CASSLSEWNEQFF.